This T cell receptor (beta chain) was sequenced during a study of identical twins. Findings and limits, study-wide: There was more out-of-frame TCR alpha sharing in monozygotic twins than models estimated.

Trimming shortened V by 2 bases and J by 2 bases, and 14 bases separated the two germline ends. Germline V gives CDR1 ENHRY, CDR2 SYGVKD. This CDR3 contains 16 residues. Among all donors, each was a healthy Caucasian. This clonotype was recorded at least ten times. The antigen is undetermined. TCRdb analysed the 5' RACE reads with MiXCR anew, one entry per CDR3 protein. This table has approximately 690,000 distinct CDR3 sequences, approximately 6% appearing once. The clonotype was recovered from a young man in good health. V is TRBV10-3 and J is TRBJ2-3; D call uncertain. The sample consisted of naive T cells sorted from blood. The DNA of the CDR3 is TGTGCCATCAGTGAGGCCAGAGAAATTCCCACAGATACGCAGTATTTT. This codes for CAISEAREIPTDTQYF.